The present entry profiles one TCR beta chain with its context. This entry comes from a study of blood T cell repertoires in COVID-19. Measured with immunoSEQ multiplex PCR; TCRdb has only the in-frame clones, and not every one. Seen here are roughly 400,000 clones, roughly 91% observed once, and the top ten hold around 1.7%. CDR3 length: 14 amino acids. In germline, CDR1 is MNHEY, CDR2 SMNVEV (reference sequence). V lost 5 bases and J lost 2, with 12 bases in between. Donors were grouped by their self-reported clinical history. What the recovered Cohort 3 donors had was two negative PCRs, clearance, or symptom resolution.

This clonotype was obtained from a woman aged 25 to 39 who had recovered from COVID-19. The sequenced material came from PBMCs or T cells enriched from blood (not recorded which). The rearrangement joins TRBV27 to TRBJ2-5; D perhaps matches TRBD2 (6 bases). The CDR3 region is CASSPDGGQETQYF. As DNA, the CDR3 is TGTGCCAGCAGTCCAGATGGGGGGCAAGAGACCCAGTACTTC.